This TCR beta chain was documented in a study of OX40 agonist ivuxolimab in advanced cancers. Study overall: At 0.01 to 10 mg/kg, ivuxolimab was administered intravenously to patients every 2 weeks. Notes on the study in general: Low normalized T-cell clonal expansion was additionally recorded for some nonresponders. Clones of CD4+ and CD8+ blood T cells grew by week 6 at doses of 0.1 to 3.0 mg/kg. Expanded clones belonging to CD8+ T cells outnumbered, on average, those of CD4+.

Trimming took 3 bases from V and 1 from J, leaving 16 bases between them. Germline V gives CDR1 LGHNA, CDR2 YSLEER. The length of the CDR3 is 16 residues. The method was immunoSEQ multiplex PCR; TCRdb's version includes in-frame clones alone and lacks a portion of them. The sample includes 120,000 or so clones, about 93% of them seen just once. The table lists this clone with a count of one. Its antigen remains unidentified. The sequences come from CD4+ or CD8+ T cells sorted from blood, collected in a trial of the OX40 agonist ivuxolimab. This sequence was found in an adult with an advanced solid tumor such as melanoma, head and neck, liver or kidney cancer. The chain uses TRBV4-3 and TRBJ2-7; the D gene is possibly TRBD1 (6 bases). The CDR3 DNA is TGCGCCAGCAGCCAGAGACCCGGGACAACTTCCTACGAGCAGTACTTC. Its protein product is CASSQRPGTTSYEQYF.